This T cell receptor beta chain was obtained from a study of beta chain features in type 1 diabetes. Study results and limitations: Fewer insertions but more deletions were seen at VDJ junctions in type 1 diabetes patients. cDNA sequencing could over-represent cells with high TCR expression.

There was one heparinised blood draw per donor, averaging roughly 120 mL. As concerns this clone: Its antigen is still unknown.

Expressed TCRB transcripts were sequenced because the isolated RNA had all been reverse transcribed beforehand. An average around 3.5 million reads came from naive, central memory and regulatory T cell samples. Repertoires were generated with immunoSEQ multiplex PCR, while TCRdb's copy carries only in-frame clones and drops some. The table includes fewer than 250,000 clones, over 65% detected once. Germline values: CDR1 DFQATT, CDR2 SNEGSKA (reference sequence). The CDR3 is 11 amino acids. Trimming removed 5 bases at V and 3 bases at J, with 8 bases between. The chain combines TRBV20-1 with TRBJ2-7; D is possibly TRBD1 (5 bases). The receptor was derived from a young man in good health. Sample: naive CD4+ T cells from blood. The CDR3 here is CSAGARYEQYF. The CDR3 DNA follows: TGCAGTGCTGGGGCCCGCTACGAGCAGTACTTC.